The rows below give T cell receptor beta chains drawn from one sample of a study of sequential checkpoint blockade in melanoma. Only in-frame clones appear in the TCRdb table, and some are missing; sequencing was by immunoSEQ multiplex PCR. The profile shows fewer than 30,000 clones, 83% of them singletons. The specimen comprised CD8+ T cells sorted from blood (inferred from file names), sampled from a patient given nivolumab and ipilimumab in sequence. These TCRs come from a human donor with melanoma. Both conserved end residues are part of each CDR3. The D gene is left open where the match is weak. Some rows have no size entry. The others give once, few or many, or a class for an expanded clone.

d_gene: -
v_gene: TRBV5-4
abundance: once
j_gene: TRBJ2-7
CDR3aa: CASSLQGKAAYEQYF
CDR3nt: TGTGCCAGCAGCTTACAGGGCAAAGCGGCCTACGAGCAGTACTTC

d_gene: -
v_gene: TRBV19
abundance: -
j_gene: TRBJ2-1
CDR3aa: CASSDSRNPYNEQFF
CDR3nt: TGTGCCAGTAGTGACAGCCGGAACCCCTACAATGAGCAGTTCTTC

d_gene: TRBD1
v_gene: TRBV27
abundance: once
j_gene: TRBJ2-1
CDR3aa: CASSLTATGRNEQFF
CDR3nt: TGTGCCAGCAGTTTGACTGCGACAGGGCGCAATGAGCAGTTCTTC

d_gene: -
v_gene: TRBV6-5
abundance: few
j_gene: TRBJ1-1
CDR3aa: CASGESNTEAFF
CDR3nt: TGTGCCAGCGGGGAGAGTAACACTGAAGCTTTCTTT

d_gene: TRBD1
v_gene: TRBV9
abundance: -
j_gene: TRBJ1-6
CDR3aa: CASSVGLQGGTNSPLHF
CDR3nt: TGTGCCAGCAGCGTAGGGCTACAGGGGGGGACTAATTCACCCCTCCACTTT

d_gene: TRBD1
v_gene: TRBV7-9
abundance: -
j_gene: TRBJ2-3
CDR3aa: CASSFGQGPDTQYF
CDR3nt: TGTGCCAGCAGCTTCGGACAGGGCCCAGATACGCAGTATTTT

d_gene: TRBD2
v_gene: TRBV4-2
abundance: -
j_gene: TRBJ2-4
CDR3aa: CASSPRLAGPRDIQYF
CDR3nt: TGTGCCAGCAGCCCGAGACTAGCGGGACCGAGGGACATTCAGTACTTC

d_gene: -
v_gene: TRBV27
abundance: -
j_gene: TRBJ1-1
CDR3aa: CASVQGYGNTEAFF
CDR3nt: TGTGCCAGTGTACAGGGCTACGGAAACACTGAAGCTTTCTTT

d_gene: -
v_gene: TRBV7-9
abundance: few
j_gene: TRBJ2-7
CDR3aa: CASSLAGPLSYEQYF
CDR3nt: TGTGCCAGCAGCTTAGCGGGCCCGCTGTCCTACGAGCAGTACTTC

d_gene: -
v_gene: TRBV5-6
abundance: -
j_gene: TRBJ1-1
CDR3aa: CASSLGLKLAF
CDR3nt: TGTGCCAGCAGCTTGGGACTTAAACTCGCTTTT

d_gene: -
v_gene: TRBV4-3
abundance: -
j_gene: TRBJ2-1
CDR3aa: CASSQDSQGGYNEQFF
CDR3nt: TGCGCCAGCAGCCAAGATAGTCAGGGGGGCTACAATGAGCAGTTCTTC

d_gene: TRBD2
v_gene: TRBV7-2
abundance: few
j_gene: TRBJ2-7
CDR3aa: CASSQVLTSGSYEQYF
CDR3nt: TGTGCCAGCAGCCAAGTTTTAACTAGCGGGAGCTACGAGCAGTACTTC

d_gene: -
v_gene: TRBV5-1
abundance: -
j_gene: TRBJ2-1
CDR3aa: CASSLDTRNEQFF
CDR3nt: TGCGCCAGCAGCTTGGACACACGAAATGAGCAGTTCTTC

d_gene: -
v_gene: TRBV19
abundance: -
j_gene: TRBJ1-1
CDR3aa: CASSTVRGAREAFF
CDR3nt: TGTGCCAGTAGTACTGTGCGGGGGGCCAGAGAAGCTTTCTTT

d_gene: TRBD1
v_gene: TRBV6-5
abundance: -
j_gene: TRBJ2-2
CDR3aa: CASSYSKGGKAGELFF
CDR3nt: TGTGCCAGCAGTTACTCGAAAGGGGGCAAAGCCGGGGAGCTGTTTTTT

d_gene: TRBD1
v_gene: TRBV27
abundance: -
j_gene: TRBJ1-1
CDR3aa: CASSVDRGTEAFF
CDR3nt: TGTGCCAGCAGTGTGGACAGGGGAACTGAAGCTTTCTTT

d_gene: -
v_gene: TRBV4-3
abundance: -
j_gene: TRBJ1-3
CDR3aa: CASSHLLGSGNTIYF
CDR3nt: TGCGCCAGCAGCCATCTCCTCGGCTCTGGAAACACCATATATTTT

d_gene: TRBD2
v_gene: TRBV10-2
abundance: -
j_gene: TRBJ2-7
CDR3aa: CASSESGTSHEQYF
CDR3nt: TGCGCCAGCAGTGAGTCCGGGACTAGCCACGAGCAGTACTTC

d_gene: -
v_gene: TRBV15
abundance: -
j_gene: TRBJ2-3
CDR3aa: CATSRDPGATTDTQYF
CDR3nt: TGTGCCACCAGCAGAGATCCAGGGGCTACCACAGATACGCAGTATTTT

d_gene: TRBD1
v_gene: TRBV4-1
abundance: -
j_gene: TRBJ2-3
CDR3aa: CASSQGGQGLTDTQYF
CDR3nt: TGCGCCAGCAGCCAAGGGGGACAGGGACTCACAGATACGCAGTATTTT

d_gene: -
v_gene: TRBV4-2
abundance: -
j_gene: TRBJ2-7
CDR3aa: CASSQGEGGFYEQYF
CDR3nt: TGTGCCAGCAGCCAAGGGGAGGGGGGATTCTACGAGCAGTACTTC

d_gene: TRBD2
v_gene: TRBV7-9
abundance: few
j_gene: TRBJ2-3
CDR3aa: CASSALLAGSTDTQYF
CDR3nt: TGTGCCAGCAGTGCCCTACTAGCGGGGAGCACAGATACGCAGTATTTT

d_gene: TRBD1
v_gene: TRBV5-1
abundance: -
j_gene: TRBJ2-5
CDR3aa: CASSSGTGEETQYF
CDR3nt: TGCGCCAGCAGCTCGGGGACAGGGGAGGAGACCCAGTACTTC

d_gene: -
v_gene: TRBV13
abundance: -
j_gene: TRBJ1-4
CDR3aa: CASSGQAGANEKLFF
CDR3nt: TGTGCCAGCAGCGGCCAGGCGGGGGCTAATGAAAAACTGTTTTTT

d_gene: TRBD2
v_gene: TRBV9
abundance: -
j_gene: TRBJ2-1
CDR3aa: CASSVGTSGRAEQFF
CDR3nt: TGTGCCAGCAGCGTCGGGACTAGCGGGAGAGCTGAGCAGTTCTTC

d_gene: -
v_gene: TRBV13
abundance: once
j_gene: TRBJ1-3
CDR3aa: CASSLREIFSGNTIYF
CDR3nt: TGTGCCAGCAGCTTGAGGGAGATTTTCTCTGGAAACACCATATATTTT

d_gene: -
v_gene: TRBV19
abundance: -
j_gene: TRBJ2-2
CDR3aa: CASSLATAGELFF
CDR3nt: TGTGCCAGTAGCCTCGCTACAGCCGGGGAGCTGTTTTTT

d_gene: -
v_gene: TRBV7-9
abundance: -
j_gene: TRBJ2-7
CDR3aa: CASSLSGGQGSNEQYF
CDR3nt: TGTGCCAGCAGCCTTAGCGGGGGACAGGGGTCAAACGAGCAGTACTTC

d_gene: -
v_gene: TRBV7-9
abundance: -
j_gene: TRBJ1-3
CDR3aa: CASRDPPSGTSGNTIYF
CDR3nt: TGTGCCAGCAGAGACCCCCCCTCCGGGACTTCTGGAAACACCATATATTTT

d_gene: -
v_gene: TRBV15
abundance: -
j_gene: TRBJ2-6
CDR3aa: CATSRGGRAGANVLTF
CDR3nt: TGTGCCACCAGCAGAGGTGGCAGGGCTGGGGCCAACGTCCTGACTTTC

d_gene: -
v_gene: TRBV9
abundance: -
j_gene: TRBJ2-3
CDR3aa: CASSSWSSDTQYF
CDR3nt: TGTGCCAGCAGCTCGTGGAGCTCCGATACGCAGTATTTT

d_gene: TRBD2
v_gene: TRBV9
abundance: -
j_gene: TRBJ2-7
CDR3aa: CASSTSSGASYEQYF
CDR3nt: TGTGCCAGCAGCACGAGTAGCGGGGCCTCCTACGAGCAGTACTTC

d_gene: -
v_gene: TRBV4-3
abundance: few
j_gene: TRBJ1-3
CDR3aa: CASSQEQGYSGNTIYF
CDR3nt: TGCGCCAGCAGCCAAGAACAGGGCTACTCTGGAAACACCATATATTTT

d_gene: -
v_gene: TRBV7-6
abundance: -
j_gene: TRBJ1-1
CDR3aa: CASSTMNTEAFF
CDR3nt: TGTGCCAGCAGTACAATGAACACTGAAGCTTTCTTT

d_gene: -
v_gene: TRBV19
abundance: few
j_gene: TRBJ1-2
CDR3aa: CASHTGRGYTF
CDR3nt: TGTGCCAGTCATACAGGGCGTGGCTACACCTTC

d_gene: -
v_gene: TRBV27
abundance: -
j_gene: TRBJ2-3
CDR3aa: CASSLSGGTYTDTQYF
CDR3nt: TGTGCCAGCAGTTTATCTGGCGGGACGTACACAGATACGCAGTATTTT

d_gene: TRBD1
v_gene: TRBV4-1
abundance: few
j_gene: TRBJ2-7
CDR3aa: CASSQEGETGGDEQYF
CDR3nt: TGTGCCAGCAGCCAAGAGGGGGAGACAGGGGGTGACGAGCAGTACTTC

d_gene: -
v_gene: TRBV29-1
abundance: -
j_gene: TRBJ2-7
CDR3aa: CSAEGGPSLEQYF
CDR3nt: TGCAGCGCTGAGGGGGGACCCAGCCTGGAGCAGTACTTC

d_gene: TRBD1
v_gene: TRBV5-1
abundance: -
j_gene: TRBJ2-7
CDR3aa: CASSPRGTGTYEQYF
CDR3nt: TGCGCCAGCAGCCCCCGGGGGACAGGAACCTACGAGCAGTACTTC

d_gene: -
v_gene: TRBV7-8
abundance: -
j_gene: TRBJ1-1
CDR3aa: CASSLDARGAFF
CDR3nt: TGTGCCAGCAGCTTAGATGCCCGGGGGGCTTTCTTT

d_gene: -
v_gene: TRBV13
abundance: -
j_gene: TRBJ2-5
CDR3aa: CASSFKTGSQPQYF
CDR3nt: TGTGCCAGCAGCTTTAAAACGGGGTCCCAACCCCAGTACTTC

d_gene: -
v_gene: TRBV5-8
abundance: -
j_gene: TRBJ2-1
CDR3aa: CASSPYNEQFF
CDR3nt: TGTGCCAGCAGCCCGTACAATGAGCAGTTCTTC

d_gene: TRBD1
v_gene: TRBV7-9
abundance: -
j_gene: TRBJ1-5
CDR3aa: CASSLDRGNQPQHF
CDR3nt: TGTGCCAGCAGCTTAGACAGGGGAAATCAGCCCCAGCATTTT

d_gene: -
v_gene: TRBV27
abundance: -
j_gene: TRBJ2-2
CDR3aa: CASSFISGNTGELFF
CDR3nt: TGTGCCAGCAGTTTTATTAGCGGGAACACCGGGGAGCTGTTTTTT

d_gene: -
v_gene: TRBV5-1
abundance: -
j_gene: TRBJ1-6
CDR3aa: CASSLVGRGLQDSPLHF
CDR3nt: TGCGCCAGCAGCTTGGTCGGGAGGGGTTTGCAGGATTCACCCCTCCACTTT

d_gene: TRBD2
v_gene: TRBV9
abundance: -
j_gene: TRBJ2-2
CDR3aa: CASSGIGRSNTGELFF
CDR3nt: TGTGCCAGCAGCGGTATCGGGAGGTCGAACACCGGGGAGCTGTTTTTT

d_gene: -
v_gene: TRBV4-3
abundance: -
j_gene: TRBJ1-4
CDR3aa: CASSQDRGGAENEKLFF
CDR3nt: TGCGCCAGCAGCCAAGATCGGGGGGGGGCGGAGAATGAAAAACTGTTTTTT

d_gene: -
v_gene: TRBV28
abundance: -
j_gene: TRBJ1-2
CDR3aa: CASTTDSPDGYTF
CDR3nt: TGTGCCAGCACCACGGACAGTCCCGATGGCTACACCTTC

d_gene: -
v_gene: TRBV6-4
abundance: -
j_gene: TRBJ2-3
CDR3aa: CASSDSASDTQYF
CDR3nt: TGTGCCAGCAGTGACTCGGCTTCGGATACGCAGTATTTT

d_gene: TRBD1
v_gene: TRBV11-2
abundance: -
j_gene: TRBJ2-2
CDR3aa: CASSARGGADTGELFF
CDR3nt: TGTGCCAGCAGCGCTAGAGGGGGCGCGGACACCGGGGAGCTGTTTTTT

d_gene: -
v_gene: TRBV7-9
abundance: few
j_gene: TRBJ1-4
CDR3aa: CASSFLGEELFF
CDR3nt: TGTGCCAGCAGCTTCTTAGGGGAGGAACTGTTTTTT

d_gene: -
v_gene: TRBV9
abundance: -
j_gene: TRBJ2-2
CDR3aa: CASSPGSTGELFF
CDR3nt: TGTGCCAGCAGCCCGGGGTCGACCGGGGAGCTGTTTTTT

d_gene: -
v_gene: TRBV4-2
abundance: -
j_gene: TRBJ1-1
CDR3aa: CASSQDPLQGEAFF
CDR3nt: TGTGCCAGCAGCCAAGATCCCCTACAGGGTGAAGCTTTCTTT

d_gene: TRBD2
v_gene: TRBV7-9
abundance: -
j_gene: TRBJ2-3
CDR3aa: CASSLLAGGPIDTQYF
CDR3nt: TGTGCCAGCAGCTTATTAGCGGGAGGGCCAATAGATACGCAGTATTTT

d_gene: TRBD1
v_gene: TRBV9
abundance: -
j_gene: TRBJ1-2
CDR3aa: CASSASTGEGHHWGYTF
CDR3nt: TGTGCCAGCAGCGCATCGACAGGGGAAGGGCACCATTGGGGCTACACCTTC